This T cell receptor beta chain was sequenced in a study of OX40 agonist ivuxolimab in advanced cancers. As for the study in general: Administration of intravenous ivuxolimab to patients occurred every 2 weeks at 0.01 to 10 mg/kg. A mean age of approximately 58 years, range roughly 23 to 79, was recorded, and over 65% were male. In three patients, partial responses were observed, one with hepatocellular carcinoma and two with cutaneous melanoma. Study results and caveats: Fewer expanded clones were found on average in CD4+ than in CD8+ T cells.

In the case of this clone: Its matching antigen is unknown.

This table comes from immunoSEQ multiplex PCR, and its TCRdb copy is limited to in-frame clones, with some not included. The sample yields tens of thousands of clones, approximately 92% seen once. V was shortened by 2 bases and J by 3 bases, with 8 bases between the two germline ends. The CDR3 is 13 amino acids. Germline CDR1 MNHNY, CDR2 SVGAGI (reference sequence). This material consisted of CD4+ or CD8+ T cells sorted from blood, taken in a trial of the OX40 agonist ivuxolimab. The clonotype comes from an adult with an advanced solid tumor such as melanoma, head and neck, liver or kidney cancer. The J gene is TRBJ2-7, the V gene TRBV6-6; a weak D match, TRBD2 (6 bases). CDR3 loop: CASSYVGGYEQYF. DNA for the CDR3: TGTGCCAGCAGTTACGTCGGGGGCTACGAGCAGTACTTC.